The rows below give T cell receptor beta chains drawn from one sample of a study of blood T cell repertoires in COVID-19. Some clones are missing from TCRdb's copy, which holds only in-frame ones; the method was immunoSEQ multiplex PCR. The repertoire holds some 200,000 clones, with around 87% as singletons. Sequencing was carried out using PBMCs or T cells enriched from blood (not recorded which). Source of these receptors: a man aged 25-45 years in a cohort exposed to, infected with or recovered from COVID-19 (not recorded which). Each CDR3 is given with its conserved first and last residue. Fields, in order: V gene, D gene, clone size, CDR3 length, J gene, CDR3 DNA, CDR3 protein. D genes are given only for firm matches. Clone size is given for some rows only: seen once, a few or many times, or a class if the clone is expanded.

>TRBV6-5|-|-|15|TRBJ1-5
TGTGCCAGCAGTTATATTTACGGGGGTAATCAGCCCCAGCATTTT
CASSYIYGGNQPQHF
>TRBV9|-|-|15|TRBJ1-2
TGTGCCAGCAGCGTACTAGCCGGGGCAGGGGATGGCTACACCTTC
CASSVLAGAGDGYTF
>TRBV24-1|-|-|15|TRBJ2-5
TGTGCCACCAGTGAAGTGGGCTCGGGGAGAGAGACCCAGTACTTC
CATSEVGSGRETQYF
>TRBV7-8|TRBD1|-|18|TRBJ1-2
TGTGCCAGCAGCTTAGGAGGGACAGGGGGCTCAAACCGCTATGGCTACACCTTC
CASSLGGTGGSNRYGYTF
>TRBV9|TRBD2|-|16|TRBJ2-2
TGTGCCAGCAGCATCCTAGCGGGGAGGAACACCGGGGAGCTGTTTTTT
CASSILAGRNTGELFF
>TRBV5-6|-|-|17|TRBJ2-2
TGTGCCAGCAGCTTGGTACCAGGGGGAGGTGGAGCCGGGGAGCTGTTTTTT
CASSLVPGGGGAGELFF
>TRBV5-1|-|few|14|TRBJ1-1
TGCGCCAGCAGTAGGGCAGGGGCAAACACTGAAGCTTTCTTT
CASSRAGANTEAFF
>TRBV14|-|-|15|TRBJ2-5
TGTGCCAGCAGCCAAGCGCCAGGGCTATCTGAGACCCAGTACTTC
CASSQAPGLSETQYF
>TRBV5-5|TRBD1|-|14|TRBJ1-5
TGTGCCAGCAGCCCCGGGACAGTGGGTCAGCCCCAGCATTTT
CASSPGTVGQPQHF
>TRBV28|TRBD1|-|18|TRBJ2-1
TGTGCCAGCAGTTTCCCCCCACCGAAGACAGGGTACTACAATGAGCAGTTCTTC
CASSFPPPKTGYYNEQFF
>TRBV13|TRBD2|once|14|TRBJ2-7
TGTGCCAGCAGCATTTCCGGGAGGGCCGTCGAGCAGTACTTC
CASSISGRAVEQYF
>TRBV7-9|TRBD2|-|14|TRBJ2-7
TGTGCCAGCAGCCCAGGGACTAGCAGAAGGGAGCAGTACTTC
CASSPGTSRREQYF
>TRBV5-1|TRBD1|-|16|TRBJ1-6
TGCGCCAGCAGCTTGGGGGGTAGACAGGGGAATTCACCCCTCCACTTT
CASSLGGRQGNSPLHF